A single sample is the source of the 14 T cell receptor beta chains below, sequenced in a study of regulatory T cells in long-lasting Graves disease. Sequencing libraries for TCR beta were prepared with iRepertoire HTBI primers and Arm-PCR of CDR3 regions. TCRdb called the multiplex PCR reads again in MiXCR, with one record for every CDR3 protein. Of 400,000 to 500,000 distinct CDR3 sequences listed, roughly 21% are singletons. Time point reported: persistent/refractory GD, antithyroid drugs over 5 years with positive TRAb. TCR sequences were obtained from RNA taken from PBMCs. This material consisted of peripheral blood mononuclear cells (PBMCs), taken when the disease was refractory, from a patient treated with antithyroid drugs. The receptors here all came from a female donor with Graves disease.

The V and J genes are TRBV18 and TRBJ2-1; D is ambiguous. Looked up from germline, CDR1 is KGHSH and CDR2 is LQKENI. The CDR3 is 14 residues long. V gave up 0 bases and J gave up 8 bases, with 11 bases separating them. CDR3 in DNA: TGTGCCAGCTCACCACCGAGTTTAGTAGATGAGCAGTTCTTC. It translates to CASSPPSLVDEQFF. Supplemented by reference TRBV18 and TRBJ2-1, the full variable domain reads NAGVMQNPRHLVRRRGQEARLRCSPMKGHSHVYWYRQLPEEGLKFMVYLQKENIIDESGMPKERFSAEFPKEGPSILRIQQVVRGDSAAYFCASSPPSLVDEQFFGPGTRLTVL.

This clonotype has ten or more counts. The V gene is TRBV20-1, the J gene TRBJ2-7; the D call may be TRBD1 or TRBD2 (6 bases each). The CDR3 covers 14 residues. Trimming shortened V by 6 bases and J by 3 bases, and 18 bases separated the two germline ends. Germline-derived CDR1 and CDR2 are DFQATT and SNEGSKA (reference sequence). The CDR3 spells CSAPNRGTIYEQYF. The CDR3 nucleotides read TGCAGTGCCCCCAATCGGGGGACAATCTACGAGCAGTACTTC.

This clonotype appeared many times. The V gene is TRBV15, the J gene TRBJ2-7; weak D call: TRBD1 (5 bases). V was trimmed by 6 bases and J by 4 bases, leaving 16 bases between them. Germline V CDR1 and CDR2: LNHNV, YYDKDF (reference sequence). This CDR3 comprises 14 residues. DNA of the CDR3: TGTGCCACCAGTCCGAGGCAACAGGAGTACGAGCAGTACTTC. Translating gives CATSPRQQEYEQYF. The variable domain in full, with the rest retrieved from reference TRBV15 and TRBJ2-7, is DAMVIQNPRYQVTQFGKPVTLSCSQTLNHNVMYWYQQKSSQAPKLLFHYYDKDFNNEADTPDNFQSRRPNTSFCFLDIRSPGLGDTAMYLCATSPRQQEYEQYFGPGTRLTVT.

The genes are TRBV29-1 and TRBJ1-4; D remains unclear. Germline CDR1 is SQVTM and CDR2 is ANQGSEA. The ends were cut back, 7 bases at V and 7 bases at J, with 16 bases in the middle. CDR3 length: 13 amino acids. As DNA, the CDR3 is TGCAGCGCCCGAGAAGGGCCGGCTGAAAAACTGTTTTTT. Residues: CSAREGPAEKLFF.

This clonotype was found once. The chain joins TRBV18 to TRBJ2-3; 11 positions agree with TRBD2. V was clipped by 6 bases and J by 4 bases; unmatched bases: 12. Per the germline V gene, CDR1 is KGHSH and CDR2 is LQKENI. The CDR3 has 17 residues. CDR3: CASSETSGRRGPDTQYF. The CDR3 DNA is TGTGCCAGCTCGGAAACTAGCGGGAGAAGGGGCCCAGATACGCAGTATTTT.

This clonotype was found many times. This rearrangement joins TRBV2 to TRBJ2-6, with a tentative D call TRBD2 (5 bases). Germline CDR1 and CDR2: SNHLY and FYNNEI. The CDR3 sequence is 15 residues long. The V and J ends lost 8 bases and 0 bases respectively, with 11 bases between them. This CDR3 is CASFLRGSGANVLTF. CDR3 DNA: TGTGCCAGCTTTTTACGGGGCTCTGGGGCCAACGTCCTGACTTTC.

The chain links TRBV28 to TRBJ1-5, with D maybe TRBD1 (6 bases). Germline loops: CDR1 MDHEN, CDR2 SYDVKM. Trimming left V 2 bases short and J 7 bases short, with 18 bases between. The CDR3 has 16 amino acids. CDR3 sequence: CASSLRRGALLQPQHF. The CDR3 coding sequence is TGTGCCAGCAGTTTACGCCGGGGGGCTTTACTGCAGCCCCAGCATTTT.

A remark on this clonotype: Possible read error: a much larger clone is one base away. The chain links TRBV2 to TRBJ1-4, with D uncertain. The V end lost 7 bases, the J end lost 0 bases, and 12 bases lay between the germline ends. The length of the CDR3 is 15 residues. CDR1 and CDR2 from the germline V gene are SNHLY and FYNNEI. CDR3 nucleotides: TGTGCCAGCACCTCATGCAATCCAACTAATGAAAAACTGTTTTTT. This sequence encodes CASTSCNPTNEKLFF. The whole variable domain, filled in from reference TRBV2 and TRBJ1-4, reads EPEVTQTPSHQVTQMGQEVILRCVPISNHLYFYWYRQILGQKVEFLVSFYNNEISEKSEIFDDQFSVERPDGSNFTLKIRSTKLEDSAMYFCASTSCNPTNEKLFFGSGTQLSVL.

This clonotype was observed at least ten times. The J gene is TRBJ1-1, the V gene TRBV3-1; no clear D gene. V was cut by 7 bases and J by 1 base, with 13 bases left in between. CDR3 length: 14 residues. Germline V gene lookup returns CDR1 LGHDT and CDR2 YNNKEL (reference sequence). The CDR3, as DNA: TGTGCCAGCAACCAGATGGGTGCGAACACTGAAGCTTTCTTT. Translated, it gives CASNQMGANTEAFF.

This clonotype was counted at least ten times. CDR3 sequence (DNA): TGTGCCATCAGTGACAAAGCGGGGGGAAACACCGGGGAGCTGTTTTTT. Its protein is CAISDKAGGNTGELFF. This chain links TRBV10-3 with TRBJ2-2, with 9 bases identical to TRBD2. The CDR3 is 16 amino acids. Trimming at V came to 3 bases and at J to 2 bases, leaving 4 bases not matched to a gene. Germline CDR1 is ENHRY and CDR2 is SYGVKD.

This clonotype has ten or more counts. The chain couples TRBV7-9 to TRBJ1-1; possible D gene TRBD1, 5 bases. Germline loops: CDR1 SEHNR, CDR2 FQNEAQ (reference sequence). This CDR3 region has 14 residues. V lost 7 bases and J 4 bases, leaving 16 bases between the germline ends. CDR3 sequence reads: CASIPGGVGTEAFF. CDR3 DNA sequence: TGTGCCAGCATACCGGGGGGGGTGGGCACTGAAGCTTTCTTT.

The chain joins TRBV10-2 to TRBJ2-5; 14 bases fit TRBD2. The CDR3 covers 17 residues. The V gene end was trimmed by 3 bases and the J gene end by 5 bases; junction bases not matched to a gene: 8. Germline CDR1 WSHSY, CDR2 SAAADI. Here the CDR3 DNA reads TGCGCCAGCAGTGATTGGGGACTAGCGGGAGTGTTTGAGACCCAGTACTTC. Its translation is CASSDWGLAGVFETQYF.

The V gene is TRBV7-3, the J gene TRBJ2-3; 13 positions agree with TRBD2. CDR3 length: 22 amino acids. The germline V gene has CDR1 SGHTA and CDR2 FQGTGA. V shed 1 base and J 5 bases; nucleotides not matched to a gene: 21. In nucleotides, the CDR3 is TGTGCCAGCAGCTTAATGCCCCCGGGACTAGCGGGAACGAGGGGTTCCGGAGATACGCAGTATTTT. This translates into CASSLMPPGLAGTRGSGDTQYF.

This clonotype was counted a few times. J is TRBJ1-1 and V is TRBV18; 11 bases are shared with TRBD1. Germline CDR1 KGHSH, CDR2 LQKENI. Trimming at V came to 1 base and at J to 4 bases, leaving 5 bases not matched to a gene. This CDR3 comprises 16 residues. The CDR3 region has the DNA TGTGCCAGCTCACCACGGGACAGGGGGAGCGGCACTGAAGCTTTCTTT. Residues: CASSPRDRGSGTEAFF.